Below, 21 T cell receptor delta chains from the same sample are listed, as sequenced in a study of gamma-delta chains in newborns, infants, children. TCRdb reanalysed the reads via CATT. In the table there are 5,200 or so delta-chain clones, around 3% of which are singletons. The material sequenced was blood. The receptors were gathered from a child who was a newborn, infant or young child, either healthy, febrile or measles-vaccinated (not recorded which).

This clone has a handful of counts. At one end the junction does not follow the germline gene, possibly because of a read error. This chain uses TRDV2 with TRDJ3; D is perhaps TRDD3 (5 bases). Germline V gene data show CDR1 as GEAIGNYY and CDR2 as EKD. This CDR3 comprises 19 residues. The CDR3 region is CACDRGRPTSSWDTRQMFF. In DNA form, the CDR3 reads TGTGCCTGTGACAGAGGAAGGCCCACTAGCTCCTGGGACACCCGGCAGATGTTTTTC.

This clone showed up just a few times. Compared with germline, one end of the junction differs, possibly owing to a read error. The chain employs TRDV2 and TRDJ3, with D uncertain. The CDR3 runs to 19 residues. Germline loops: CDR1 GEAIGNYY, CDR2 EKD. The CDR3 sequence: CACGAGTWPSSRDTRQMFF. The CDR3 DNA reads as TGTGCCTGTGGCGCCGGGACCTGGCCGAGCTCCAGGGACACCCGACAGATGTTTTTC.

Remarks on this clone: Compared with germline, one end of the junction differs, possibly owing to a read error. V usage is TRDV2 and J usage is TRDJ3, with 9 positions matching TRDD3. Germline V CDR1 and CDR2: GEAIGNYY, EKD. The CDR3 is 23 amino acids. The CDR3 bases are TGTGCCTGTGCCACCGTTCAGGGTACTGGGGGACCCCTTAACTCCTGGGACACCCGACAGATGTTTTTC. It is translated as CACATVQGTGGPLNSWDTRQMFF.

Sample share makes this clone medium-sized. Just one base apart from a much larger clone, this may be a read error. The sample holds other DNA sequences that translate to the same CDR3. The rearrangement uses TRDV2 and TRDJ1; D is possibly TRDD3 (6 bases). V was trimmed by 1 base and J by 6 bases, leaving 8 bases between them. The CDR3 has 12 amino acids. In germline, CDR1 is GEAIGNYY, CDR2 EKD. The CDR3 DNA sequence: TGTGCCTGTGACACTGGGGGGTATAAACTCATCTTT. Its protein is CACDTGGYKLIF.

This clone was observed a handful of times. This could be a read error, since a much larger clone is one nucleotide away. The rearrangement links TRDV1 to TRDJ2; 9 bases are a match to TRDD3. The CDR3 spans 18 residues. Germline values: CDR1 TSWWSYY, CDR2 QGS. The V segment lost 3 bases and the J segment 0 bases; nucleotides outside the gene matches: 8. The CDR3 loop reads CALGEPPTGGALTAQLFF. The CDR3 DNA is TGTGCTCTTGGGGAGCCTCCTACTGGGGGAGCTTTGACAGCACAACTCTTCTTT.

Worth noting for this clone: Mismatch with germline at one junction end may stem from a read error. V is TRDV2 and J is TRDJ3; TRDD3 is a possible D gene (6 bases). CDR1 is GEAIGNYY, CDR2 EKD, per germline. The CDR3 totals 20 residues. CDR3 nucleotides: TGTGCCTGTGACACGGTGGGGGCTGGAAAGAGGTCCTGGGACACCCGCCAGATGTTTTTC. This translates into CACDTVGAGKRSWDTRQMFF.

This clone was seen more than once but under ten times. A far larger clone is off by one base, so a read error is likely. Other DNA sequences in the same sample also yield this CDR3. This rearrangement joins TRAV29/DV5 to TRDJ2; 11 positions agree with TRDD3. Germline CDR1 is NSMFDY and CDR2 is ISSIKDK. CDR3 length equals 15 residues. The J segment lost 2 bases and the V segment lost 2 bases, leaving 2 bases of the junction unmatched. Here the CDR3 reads CAASWGIRLTAQLFF. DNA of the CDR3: TGTGCAGCAAGTTGGGGGATACGCTTGACAGCACAACTCTTCTTT.

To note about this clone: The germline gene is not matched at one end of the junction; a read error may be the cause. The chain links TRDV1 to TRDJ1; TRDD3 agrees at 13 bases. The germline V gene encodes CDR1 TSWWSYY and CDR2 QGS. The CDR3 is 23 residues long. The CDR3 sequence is CALGGRLPPRLGDTRIGTDELIF. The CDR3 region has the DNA TGTGCTCTTGGGGGGCGCCTTCCTCCAAGACTGGGGGATACGCGTATCGGCACCGATGAACTCATCTTT.

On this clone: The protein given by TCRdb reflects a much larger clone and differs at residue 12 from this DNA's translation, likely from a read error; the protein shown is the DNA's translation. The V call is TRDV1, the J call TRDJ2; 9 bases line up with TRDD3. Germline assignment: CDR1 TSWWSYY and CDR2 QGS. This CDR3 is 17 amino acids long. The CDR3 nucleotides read TGTGCTCTTGGGGAACGTACTGGGGGAGCTTTGAAAGCACAACTCTTCTTT. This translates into CALGERTGGALKAQLFF.

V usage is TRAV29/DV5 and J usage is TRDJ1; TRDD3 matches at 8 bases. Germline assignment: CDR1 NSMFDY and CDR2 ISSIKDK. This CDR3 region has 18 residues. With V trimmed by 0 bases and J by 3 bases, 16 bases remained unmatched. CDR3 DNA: TGTGCAGCAAGCGAAAAACTACTGGGGATACCGGGCGCCGATAAACTCATCTTT. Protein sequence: CAASEKLLGIPGADKLIF.

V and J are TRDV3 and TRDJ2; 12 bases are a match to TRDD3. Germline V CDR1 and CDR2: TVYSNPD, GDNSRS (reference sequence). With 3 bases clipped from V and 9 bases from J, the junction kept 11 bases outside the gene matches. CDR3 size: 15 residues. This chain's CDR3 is CAFPPTGGYTSQLFF. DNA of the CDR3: TGTGCCTTCCCGCCTACTGGGGGATACACGTCACAACTCTTCTTT.

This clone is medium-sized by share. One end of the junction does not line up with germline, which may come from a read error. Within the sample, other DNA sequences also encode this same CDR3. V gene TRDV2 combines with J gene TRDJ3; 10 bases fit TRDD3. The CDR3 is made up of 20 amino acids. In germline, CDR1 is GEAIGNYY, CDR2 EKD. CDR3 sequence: CAFDKVLGDPSSWDTRQMFF. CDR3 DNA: TGTGCCTTTGACAAAGTACTGGGGGATCCGAGCTCCTGGGACACCCGACAGATGTTTTTC.

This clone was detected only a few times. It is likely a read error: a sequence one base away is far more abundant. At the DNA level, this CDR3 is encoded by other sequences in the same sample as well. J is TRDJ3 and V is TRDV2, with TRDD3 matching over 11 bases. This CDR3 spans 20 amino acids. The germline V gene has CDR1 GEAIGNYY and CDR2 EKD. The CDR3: CACDTVGDTKGSWDTRQMFF. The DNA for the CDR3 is TGTGCCTGTGACACCGTGGGGGATACGAAGGGCTCCTGGGACACCCGCCAGATGTTTTTC.

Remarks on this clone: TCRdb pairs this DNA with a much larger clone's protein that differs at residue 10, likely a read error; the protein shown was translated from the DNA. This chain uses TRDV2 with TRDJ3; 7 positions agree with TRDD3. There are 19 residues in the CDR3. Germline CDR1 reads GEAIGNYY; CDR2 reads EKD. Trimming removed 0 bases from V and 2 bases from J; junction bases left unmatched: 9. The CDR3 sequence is CACDTPRIRLTWDTRQMFF. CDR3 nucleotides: TGTGCCTGTGACACCCCACGGATACGCCTCACCTGGGACACCCGACAGATGTTTTTC.

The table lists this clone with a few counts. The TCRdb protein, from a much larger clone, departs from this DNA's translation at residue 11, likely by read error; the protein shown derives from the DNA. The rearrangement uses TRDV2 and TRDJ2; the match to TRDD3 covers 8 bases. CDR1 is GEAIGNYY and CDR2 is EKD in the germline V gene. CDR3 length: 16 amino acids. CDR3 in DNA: TGTGCCTGTGACATACTGGGGGCCGCTTTGATAGCACAACTCTTCTTT. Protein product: CACDILGAALIAQLFF.

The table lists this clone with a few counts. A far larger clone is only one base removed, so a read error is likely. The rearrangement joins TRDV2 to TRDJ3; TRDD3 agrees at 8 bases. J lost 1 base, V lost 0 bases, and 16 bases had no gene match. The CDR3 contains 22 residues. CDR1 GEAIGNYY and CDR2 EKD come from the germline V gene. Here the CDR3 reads CACDTVRCGIRSRSWDTRQMFF. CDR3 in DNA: TGTGCCTGTGACACCGTCCGCTGTGGGATACGCTCACGGTCCTGGGACACCCGACAGATGTTTTTC.

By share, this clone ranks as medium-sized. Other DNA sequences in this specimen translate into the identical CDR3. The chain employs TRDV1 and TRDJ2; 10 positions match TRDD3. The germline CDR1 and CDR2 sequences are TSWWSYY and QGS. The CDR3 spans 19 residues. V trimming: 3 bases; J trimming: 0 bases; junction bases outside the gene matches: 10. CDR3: CALGDPFLTGGSLTAQLFF. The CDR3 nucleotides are TGTGCTCTTGGGGACCCTTTCCTAACTGGGGGATCTTTGACAGCACAACTCTTCTTT.

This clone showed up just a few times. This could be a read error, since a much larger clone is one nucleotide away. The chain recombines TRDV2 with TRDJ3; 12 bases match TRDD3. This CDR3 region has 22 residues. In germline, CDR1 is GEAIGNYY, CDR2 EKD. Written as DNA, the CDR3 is TGTGCCTGTGGCACCAAGGCCTACTGGGGGATACTGGGCTCCTGGGACACCCGACAGATGTTTTTC. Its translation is CACGTKAYWGILGSWDTRQMFF.

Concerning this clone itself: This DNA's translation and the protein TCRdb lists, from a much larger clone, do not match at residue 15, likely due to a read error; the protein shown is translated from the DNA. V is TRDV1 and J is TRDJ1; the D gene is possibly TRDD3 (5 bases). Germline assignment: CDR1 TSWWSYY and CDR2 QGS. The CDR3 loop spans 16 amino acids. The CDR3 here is CALGELDRGDRMGLTF. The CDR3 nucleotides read TGTGCTCTTGGGGAACTGGACCGTGGGGACCGAATGGGACTCACCTTT.

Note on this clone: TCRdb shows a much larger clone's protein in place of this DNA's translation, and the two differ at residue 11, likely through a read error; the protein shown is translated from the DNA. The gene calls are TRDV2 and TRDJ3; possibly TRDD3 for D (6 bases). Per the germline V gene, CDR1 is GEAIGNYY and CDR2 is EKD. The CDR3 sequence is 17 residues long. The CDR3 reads CACDTGGRSWNTRQMFF. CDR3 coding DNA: TGTGCCTGTGACACTGGGGGCCGCTCCTGGAACACCCGACAGATGTTTTTC.

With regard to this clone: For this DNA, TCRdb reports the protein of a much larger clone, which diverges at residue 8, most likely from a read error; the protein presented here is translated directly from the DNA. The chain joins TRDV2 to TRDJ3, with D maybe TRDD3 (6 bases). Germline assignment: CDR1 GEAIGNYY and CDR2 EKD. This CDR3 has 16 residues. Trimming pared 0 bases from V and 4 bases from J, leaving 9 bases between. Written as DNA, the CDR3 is TGTGCCTGTGACACCTGGGGGGTATGGGACACCCGACAGATGTTTTTC. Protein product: CACDTWGVWDTRQMFF.